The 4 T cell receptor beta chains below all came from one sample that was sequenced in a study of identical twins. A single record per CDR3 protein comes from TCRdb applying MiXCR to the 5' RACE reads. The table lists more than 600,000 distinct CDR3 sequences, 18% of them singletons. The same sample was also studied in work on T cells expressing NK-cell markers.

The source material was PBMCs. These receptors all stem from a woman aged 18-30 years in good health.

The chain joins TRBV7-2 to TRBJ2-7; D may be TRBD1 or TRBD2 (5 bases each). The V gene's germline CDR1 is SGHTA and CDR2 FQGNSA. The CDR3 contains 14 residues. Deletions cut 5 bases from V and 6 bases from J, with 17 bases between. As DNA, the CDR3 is TGTGCCAGCAGCGACCGGGACCGATCCCTCGAGCAGTACTTC. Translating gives CASSDRDRSLEQYF.

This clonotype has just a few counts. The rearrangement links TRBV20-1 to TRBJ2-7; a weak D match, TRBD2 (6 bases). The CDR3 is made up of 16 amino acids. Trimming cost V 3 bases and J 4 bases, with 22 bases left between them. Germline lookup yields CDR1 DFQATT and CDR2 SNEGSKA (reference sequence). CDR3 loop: CSARTGRGTFRYEQYF. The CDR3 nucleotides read TGCAGTGCTAGGACCGGTCGAGGGACTTTTCGTTACGAGCAGTACTTC.

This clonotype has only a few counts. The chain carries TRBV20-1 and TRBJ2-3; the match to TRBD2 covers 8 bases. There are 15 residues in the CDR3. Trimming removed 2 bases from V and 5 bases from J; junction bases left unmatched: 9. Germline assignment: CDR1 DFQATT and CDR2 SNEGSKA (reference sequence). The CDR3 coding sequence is TGCAGTGCTAGAAATACGGGGGGGCCGGGAGATACGCAGTATTTT. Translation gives CSARNTGGPGDTQYF.

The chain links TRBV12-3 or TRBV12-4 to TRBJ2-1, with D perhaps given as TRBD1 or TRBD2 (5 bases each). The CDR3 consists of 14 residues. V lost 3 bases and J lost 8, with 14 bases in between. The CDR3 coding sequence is TGTGCCAGCAGTTTCAGGCAGGGTAGCGATGAGCAGTTCTTC. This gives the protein CASSFRQGSDEQFF.